The 30 T cell receptor beta chains given below trace back to one sample, sequenced in a study of blood T cell repertoires in COVID-19. Clones were sequenced by immunoSEQ multiplex PCR, and TCRdb holds only the in-frame ones, with some missing. Here the sample spans around 100,000 clones, 70% to 90% being singletons. The sample was peripheral blood. Receptors were obtained from a human donor in a cohort sampled during active COVID-19.

This chain links TRBV21-1 with TRBJ2-5; TRBD1, as called in the table, went unchecked against the DNA. TRBV21-1 is tagged as a pseudogene. The CDR3 contains 15 residues. The CDR3 reads CASSKAVQGPETQYF. The CDR3 DNA sequence: TGTGCCAGCAGCAAAGCGGTTCAGGGCCCAGAGACCCAGTACTTC.

This clone was recorded once. J is TRBJ2-7 and V is TRBV18; 8 nucleotides align to TRBD1. The germline gives CDR1 KGHSH, CDR2 LQKENI. CDR3 length: 15 amino acids. V lost 0 bases to trimming and J lost 5 bases; unmatched junction nucleotides: 6. The CDR3 region has the DNA TGTGCCAGCTCACCACCGGGCCAGGGGGCTGACGAGCAGTACTTC. Protein product: CASSPPGQGADEQYF.

CDR3 sequence (DNA): TGTGCCAGCACGAGGGGGCCTAACTATGGCTACACCTTC. Residues: CASTRGPNYGYTF. The chain employs TRBV6-5 and TRBJ1-2; TRBD1 matches at 7 bases. The CDR3 contains 13 residues. The V segment lost 7 bases and the J segment 0 bases; nucleotides outside the gene matches: 2. Germline CDR1 is MNHEY and CDR2 is SVGAGI.

The chain joins TRBV5-5 to TRBJ1-5; possibly TRBD1 for D (5 bases). The length of the CDR3 is 18 residues. The germline V and J ends were trimmed by 0 bases and 2 bases, with 18 bases remaining between them. Germline V gives CDR1 SGHKS, CDR2 YYEKEE (reference sequence). The CDR3 here is CASSLGAGGSWGNQPQHF. DNA for the CDR3: TGTGCCAGCAGCTTGGGGGCCGGGGGGTCGTGGGGCAATCAGCCCCAGCATTTT.

The V call is TRBV7-8, the J call TRBJ1-6, with 8 nucleotides matching TRBD1. CDR3 length: 20 amino acids. V dropped 5 bases and J dropped 3; count of bases not matched to a gene: 18. Germline-derived CDR1 and CDR2 are SGHVS and FQNEAQ. The CDR3 is CASSPIRGGDRTGYNSPLHF. The CDR3 coding sequence is TGTGCCAGCAGCCCTATTAGGGGGGGGGACAGGACCGGCTATAATTCACCCCTCCACTTT.

Of note for this clone: The same CDR3 arises from other DNA sequences in this sample as well. The rearrangement uses TRBV3-1 (or the pseudogene TRBV3-2) and TRBJ2-3; 8 bases line up with TRBD2. The CDR3 length is 15 residues. Germline loops: CDR1 LGHDT, CDR2 YNNKEL (reference sequence). Germline trimming cut 4 bases from V and 2 bases from J; bases unmatched to any gene: 5. The DNA for the CDR3 is TGTGCCAGCAGCCCTCGGGGGGGGCTCACAGATACGCAGTATTTT. It yields the protein CASSPRGGLTDTQYF.

DNA for the CDR3: TGTGCCAGCAGCCCCTTTGCCGGGACAGGGAACTATGGCTACACCTTC. It yields the protein CASSPFAGTGNYGYTF. The chain is built from TRBV9 and TRBJ1-2, with 9 bases matching TRBD1. The CDR3 is made up of 16 amino acids. J gave up 2 bases and V 4 bases, and 9 bases lay outside the gene matches. CDR1 SGDLS and CDR2 YYNGEE come from the germline V gene.

V usage is TRBV10-2 and J usage is TRBJ2-2; D may be TRBD2 (6 bases). This CDR3 is 15 amino acids long. Trimming cost V 6 bases and J 5 bases, with 16 bases left between them. Germline CDR1 is WSHSY and CDR2 is SAAADI. The CDR3 loop is CASRPDGLATGELFF. CDR3 sequence (DNA): TGCGCCAGCAGGCCCGACGGCCTAGCGACCGGGGAGCTGTTTTTT.

The sample holds a few counts of this clone. V is TRBV6-5 and J is TRBJ1-1; TRBD1 is a possible D gene (6 bases). The V end lost 4 bases, the J end lost 6 bases, and 12 bases lay between the germline ends. CDR1 is MNHEY, CDR2 SVGAGI, per germline. CDR3 size: 13 residues. The CDR3 loop is CASSFHRAAEAFF. The CDR3 DNA reads as TGTGCCAGCAGTTTCCACAGGGCAGCTGAAGCTTTCTTT.

The chain uses TRBV10-3 and TRBJ1-1; D unclear. Trimming left V 5 bases short and J 1 base short, with 8 bases between. Germline CDR1 and CDR2: ENHRY and SYGVKD. This CDR3 comprises 13 residues. The CDR3 DNA reads as TGTGCCATCAGTCCGACGGGGAACACTGAAGCTTTCTTT. This translates into CAISPTGNTEAFF.

As for this clone: This specimen includes other DNA sequences encoding the same CDR3. CDR3 sequence (DNA): TGTGCCAGCACCCCCCGACAGGGTGGGACAGATACGCAGTATTTT. It yields the protein CASTPRQGGTDTQYF. The chain combines TRBV6-5 with TRBJ2-3; 7 bases are a match to TRBD1. Germline V CDR1 and CDR2: MNHEY, SVGAGI. This CDR3 spans 15 amino acids. V shed 7 bases, J shed 3 bases, and the junction held 10 bases outside the gene matches.

The chain has TRBV6-5 and TRBJ2-1; D is unclear. This CDR3 spans 12 amino acids. Germline CDR1 is MNHEY and CDR2 is SVGAGI. The V end was cut by 6 bases, the J end by 4 bases, with 7 bases between. CDR3 in DNA: TGTGCCAGCAGAACACAGTACAATGAGCAGTTCTTC. This sequence encodes CASRTQYNEQFF.

V is TRBV7-2 and J is TRBJ2-7; 8 positions agree with TRBD2. Losses at the gene ends were 5 bases for V and 3 bases for J; bases not matched to a gene: 6. Germline assignment: CDR1 SGHTA and CDR2 FQGNSA. This CDR3 has 14 amino acids. The CDR3 loop is CASSPAGLGYEQYF. DNA of the CDR3: TGTGCCAGCAGCCCAGCGGGACTAGGCTACGAGCAGTACTTC.

This CDR3 reads CASSTSGTGYHYGYTF. Here the CDR3 DNA reads TGTGCCAGCAGTACATCCGGGACAGGGTATCACTATGGCTACACCTTC. This chain joins TRBV2 and TRBJ1-2, with TRBD1 identical over 9 bases. CDR3 length equals 16 residues. V shed 5 bases, J shed 3 bases, and the junction held 10 bases outside the gene matches. Germline CDR1 reads SNHLY; CDR2 reads FYNNEI.

V and J are TRBV5-1 and TRBJ2-1, with a possible D match to TRBD2 (6 bases). Per germline, CDR1 SGHRS and CDR2 YFSETQ. The CDR3 extends over 16 amino acids. V dropped 4 bases and J dropped 8 bases, with 22 bases sitting between them. Here the CDR3 reads CASSVQRRGVVDEQFF. The CDR3 DNA sequence: TGCGCCAGCAGCGTACAGAGGCGCGGGGTGGTTGATGAGCAGTTCTTC.

This clone has more than one count but fewer than ten. This chain uses TRBV5-1 with TRBJ1-1; TRBD1 agrees at 8 bases. CDR3 length: 13 residues. Germline V gene lookup returns CDR1 SGHRS and CDR2 YFSETQ. Trimming took 2 bases from V and 8 from J; bases not matched to a gene: 5. CDR3 bases: TGCGCCAGCAGCTTTAGGACAGGGTTGGAAGCTTTCTTT. Amino acids: CASSFRTGLEAFF. Together with reference TRBV5-1 and TRBJ1-1, the CDR3 gives the full variable domain: KAGVTQTPRYLIKTRGQQVTLSCSPISGHRSVSWYQQTPGQGLQFLFEYFSETQRNKGNFPGRFSGRQFSNSRSEMNVSTLELGDSALYLCASSFRTGLEAFFGQGTRLTVV.

The chain has TRBV7-2 and TRBJ1-2, with 7 bases that match TRBD1. The CDR3 runs 14 residues. Germline V gene lookup returns CDR1 SGHTA and CDR2 FQGNSA. V lost 2 bases to trimming and J lost 6 bases; unmatched junction nucleotides: 6. The CDR3 sequence: CASSLYITGDGYTF. In DNA, the CDR3 is TGTGCCAGCAGCTTATATATAACAGGGGATGGCTACACCTTC. Full variable domain (rest looked up from reference TRBV7-2 and TRBJ1-2): GAGVSQSPSNKVTEKGKDVELRCDPISGHTALYWYRQSLGQGLEFLIYFQGNSAPDKSGLPSDRFSAERTGGSVSTLTIQRTQQEDSAVYLCASSLYITGDGYTFGSGTRLTVV.

The gene calls are TRBV2 and TRBJ1-5; maybe TRBD1 (5 bases). The CDR3 is 16 amino acids. V was cut by 2 bases and J by 0 bases, with 11 bases left in between. In germline, CDR1 is SNHLY, CDR2 FYNNEI. In DNA, the CDR3 is TGTGCCAGCAGTGAATTTCAGGGATTTAGCAATCAGCCCCAGCATTTT. Protein: CASSEFQGFSNQPQHF.

The chain links TRBV7-2 to TRBJ2-3; D is possibly TRBD2 (5 bases). The CDR3 is made up of 13 amino acids. Germline V lookup: CDR1 SGHTA, CDR2 FQGNSA. V lost 1 base to trimming and J lost 3 bases, with 5 bases between them. CDR3 DNA: TGTGCCAGCAGCTTAGGGACTACAGATACGCAGTATTTT. This codes for CASSLGTTDTQYF.

The chain is built from TRBV11-3 and TRBJ1-1; D might be TRBD1 (6 bases). Germline CDR1 reads SGHNT; CDR2 reads YENEEA. This CDR3 has 13 amino acids. With 1 base removed from V and 6 bases from J, the gap between germline ends came to 9 bases. CDR3 loop: CASSLAGGSEAFF. The CDR3 DNA follows: TGTGCCAGCAGCTTAGCTGGGGGCTCTGAAGCTTTCTTT.

The chain links TRBV6-5 to TRBJ1-2; 9 nucleotides align to TRBD1. The CDR3 runs to 15 residues. CDR1 and CDR2 from the germline V gene are MNHEY and SVGAGI. Trimming at V came to 5 bases and at J to 6 bases, leaving 10 bases not matched to a gene. In DNA form, the CDR3 reads TGTGCCAGCAGTCGCCGGGACAGGGAACTTCATGGCTACACCTTC. This gives the protein CASSRRDRELHGYTF.

J is TRBJ2-7 and V is TRBV29-1; TRBD2 is a possible D gene (6 bases). Trimming took off 1 base at V and 3 bases at J, with 16 bases between the two ends. The CDR3 covers 15 residues. CDR1 is SQVTM and CDR2 is ANQGSEA in the germline V gene. The CDR3 region is CSVEAPVAEYYEQYF. The CDR3 nucleotides read TGCAGCGTTGAAGCTCCCGTAGCGGAGTACTACGAGCAGTACTTC.

In its sample, this clone was seen once. The chain is built from TRBV4-1 and TRBJ2-1; TRBD2 matches 13 bases. Germline V gene data show CDR1 as MGHRA and CDR2 as YSYEKL. The CDR3 runs to 16 residues. The V gene end was trimmed by 3 bases and the J gene end by 8 bases; junction bases not matched to a gene: 7. In DNA form, the CDR3 reads TGCGCCAGCAGCCACGGACTAGCGGGAGTTTCAGATGAGCAGTTCTTC. This gives the protein CASSHGLAGVSDEQFF.

The chain is built from TRBV11-2 and TRBJ2-3; 7 positions agree with TRBD1. The germline V gene encodes CDR1 SGHAT and CDR2 FQNNGV. This CDR3 region has 15 residues. V shed 5 bases and J 2 bases; nucleotides not matched to a gene: 7. CDR3 DNA sequence: TGTGCCAGCAGCAAACAGGGGATACTCACAGATACGCAGTATTTT. Translating it yields CASSKQGILTDTQYF.

CDR3 sequence reads: CASSPSGGLTTEAFF. CDR3 nucleotides: TGTGCCAGCAGCCCTTCAGGGGGCTTAACCACTGAAGCTTTCTTT. This sequence joins TRBV6-2 or TRBV6-3 and TRBJ1-1, with 8 nucleotides matching TRBD1. The CDR3 length is 15 residues. The trim removed 6 bases at V and 4 bases at J, leaving 10 bases unmatched. Looked up from germline, CDR1 is MNHEY and CDR2 is SVGEGT.

In DNA, the CDR3 is TGTGCCAGCAGCGCCGACACCCTCTACGAGCAGTACTTC. As protein: CASSADTLYEQYF. The genes are TRBV7-2 and TRBJ2-7; D gene unclear. The CDR3 has 13 residues. Trimming removed 5 bases from V and 3 bases from J, with 11 bases in between. Germline V CDR1 and CDR2: SGHTA, FQGNSA.

This chain joins TRBV7-2 and TRBJ2-2; TRBD1 matches 12 bases. This CDR3 is built from 17 residues. V was pared by 5 bases and J by 5 bases, with 9 bases of the junction left unmatched. CDR1 is SGHTA, CDR2 FQGNSA, per germline. The CDR3: CASSPGTGGAWTGELFF. CDR3 bases: TGTGCCAGCAGCCCTGGGACAGGGGGCGCCTGGACCGGGGAGCTGTTTTTT.

The CDR3 loop reads CASSLGQGKISGELFF. As DNA, the CDR3 is TGTGCCAGCAGCTTAGGACAGGGGAAAATTTCCGGGGAGCTGTTTTTT. This sequence joins TRBV7-2 and TRBJ2-2, with 8 bases aligning to TRBD1. The junction had 7 bases not matched to a gene; V was cut back by 1 base and J by 6 bases. CDR1 and CDR2 from the germline V gene are SGHTA and FQGNSA. The CDR3 is 16 amino acids.

V gene TRBV3-1 (or the pseudogene TRBV3-2) combines with J gene TRBJ2-1; TRBD2 might be the D (5 bases). CDR3 length equals 15 residues. In germline, CDR1 is LGHDT, CDR2 YNNKEL (reference sequence). V was shortened by 6 bases and J by 4 bases, with 16 bases between the two germline ends. The CDR3 loop reads CASSPTVDSYNEQFF. The CDR3 DNA follows: TGTGCCAGCAGTCCTACGGTGGACTCGTACAATGAGCAGTTCTTC.

This chain connects TRBV4-3 to TRBJ2-7; the D gene is possibly TRBD1 (5 bases). The CDR3 length is 15 residues. With 0 bases removed from V and 2 bases from J, the gap between germline ends came to 11 bases. Germline V gives CDR1 LGHNA, CDR2 YSLEER. CDR3 coding DNA: TGCGCCAGCAGCCAAGATTTCGCAGGGCCCTACGAGCAGTACTTC. Its protein product is CASSQDFAGPYEQYF.